This TCR beta chain was sequenced during a study of monozygotic twins with inflammatory bowel disease. The CDR3 has 15 residues. Germline values: CDR1 SGHRS, CDR2 YFSETQ. The input for each TCR library was around 3.5 ug of total RNA. TCRdb re-called the 5' RACE reads and shows each CDR3 protein once, DNA omitted. The ten top clones account for 2.4%, within a sample of about 440,000 distinct CDR3 sequences. The chain has TRBV5-1 and TRBJ1-1; TCRdb designates TRBD1, a call that cannot be tested without DNA. The sequence was collected from a human donor with ulcerative colitis or Crohn's disease, or a healthy co-twin of an affected twin (not recorded which). Sequencing used blood. This chain's CDR3 is CASSAPTGLKDEAFF.